This TCR beta chain appears in the sequencing data of a study of shared clonotypes between healthy human individuals. Assay: immunoSEQ multiplex PCR; the TCRdb copy retains only in-frame clones and omits some. This sample yields 1.6 million or so clones, of which roughly 96% are seen a single time; approximately 1.1% belongs to the top ten. This CDR3 has 14 amino acids. The V and J ends lost 4 bases and 2 bases respectively, with 9 bases between them. CDR1 is SGHTA and CDR2 is FQGNSA in the germline V gene. The V gene is TRBV7-2, the J gene TRBJ1-5; D is unresolved. Specimen: naive CD4+ T cells sorted from blood. Subset: CD45RA+ positively selected. This receptor was obtained from a man aged 30 to 39 in good health. In DNA form, the CDR3 reads TGTGCCAGCAGCTACGCTATGGGCAATCAGCCCCAGCATTTT. This gives the protein CASSYAMGNQPQHF.